The 15 T cell receptor beta chains in this list originate from one sample, sequenced in a study of cytomegalovirus exposure and HLA in healthy donors. A multiplex PCR was run with 60 Vbeta primers and 13 Jbeta primers. Profiling relied on immunoSEQ multiplex PCR, and the TCRdb table lists in-frame clones only, not all of them. Here the sample spans over 95,000 clones, around 77% being singletons. The source material was PBMCs. These receptors were collected from a woman aged 25 to 39 in good health and CMV-seropositive.

The chain uses TRBV19 and TRBJ1-2, with D possibly TRBD1 on 5 matching bases. This CDR3 has 14 amino acids. Germline CDR1 is LNHDA and CDR2 is SQIVND (reference sequence). V was clipped by 3 bases and J by 6 bases, with 14 bases between them. CDR3 amino acids: CASSIWGAGDGYTF. For the CDR3, the DNA is TGTGCCAGTAGTATTTGGGGCGCTGGCGATGGCTACACCTTC. Full variable domain (missing parts from reference TRBV19 and TRBJ1-2): DGGITQSPKYLFRKEGQNVTLSCEQNLNHDAMYWYRQDPGQGLRLIYYSQIVNDFQKGDIAEGYSVSREKKESFPLTVTSAQKNPTAFYLCASSIWGAGDGYTFGSGTRLTVV.

The V and J genes are TRBV5-1 and TRBJ1-6; D not certain. The CDR3 runs to 13 residues. V dropped 6 bases and J dropped 8 bases, with 12 bases sitting between them. Germline V gene lookup returns CDR1 SGHRS and CDR2 YFSETQ. CDR3 bases: TGCGCCAGCAAATCAGGAACGGATTCACCCCTCCACTTT. Translated, it gives CASKSGTDSPLHF.

This sequence joins TRBV2 and TRBJ2-7; the D gene is possibly TRBD1 (5 bases). Germline loops: CDR1 SNHLY, CDR2 FYNNEI. The length of the CDR3 is 15 residues. V dropped 5 bases and J dropped 0 bases, with 14 bases sitting between them. Here the CDR3 DNA reads TGTGCCAGCAGTCATGAGACAGCTAGCTCCTACGAGCAGTACTTC. Residues: CASSHETASSYEQYF.

This clone occurred a few times. This chain links TRBV9 with TRBJ2-2, with 9 bases lining up with TRBD1. The junction had 6 bases not matched to a gene; V was cut back by 4 bases and J by 2 bases. CDR1 and CDR2 (germline): SGDLS, YYNGEE. The CDR3 consists of 16 residues. DNA for the CDR3: TGTGCCAGCAGCTCCTGGACAGGGGCAAACACCGGGGAGCTGTTTTTT. It codes for CASSSWTGANTGELFF.

This clone was observed a handful of times. The chain recombines TRBV6-5 with TRBJ1-3; 9 bases match TRBD1. The CDR3 runs to 16 residues. The junction had 4 bases not matched to a gene; V was cut back by 4 bases and J by 0 bases. Germline V gene lookup returns CDR1 MNHEY and CDR2 SVGAGI. The CDR3 loop reads CASSSGQGSSGNTIYF. The CDR3 bases are TGTGCCAGCAGTTCAGGACAGGGGAGCTCTGGAAACACCATATATTTT.

CDR3 in amino acids: CASSLTQVAGLNNEQFF. Written as DNA, the CDR3 is TGTGCCAGCAGCTTAACTCAGGTAGCGGGGCTAAACAATGAGCAGTTCTTC. The chain couples TRBV7-3 to TRBJ2-1; 8 bases align to TRBD2. The CDR3 has 17 residues. V shed 0 bases, J shed 5 bases, and the junction held 9 bases outside the gene matches. The germline CDR1 and CDR2 sequences are SGHTA and FQGTGA.

The J gene is TRBJ1-2, the V gene TRBV19; D call uncertain. CDR3 length: 17 amino acids. The V end was cut by 5 bases, the J end by 1 base, with 20 bases between. The germline CDR1 and CDR2 sequences are LNHDA and SQIVND (reference sequence). The CDR3 spells CASSPRGGQSFNYGYTF. The CDR3 DNA reads TGTGCCAGTAGTCCCCGGGGAGGGCAATCCTTTAACTATGGCTACACCTTC.

This clone was seen a single time. CDR3 amino acids: CSVGEGDQPQHF. The CDR3 DNA reads as TGCAGCGTTGGCGAGGGGGATCAGCCCCAGCATTTT. V gene TRBV29-1 combines with J gene TRBJ1-5; the D gene is possibly TRBD1 (6 bases). The CDR3 is 12 amino acids. Trimming stripped 4 bases from V and 5 bases from J, with 9 bases between. Per germline, CDR1 SQVTM and CDR2 ANQGSEA. Full variable domain (remainder filled in from reference TRBV29-1 and TRBJ1-5): SAVISQKPSRDICQRGTSLTIQCQVDSQVTMMFWYRQQPGQSLTLIATANQGSEATYESGFVIDKFPISRPNLTFSTLTVSNMSPEDSSIYLCSVGEGDQPQHFGDGTRLSIL.

The V call is TRBV19, the J call TRBJ1-1, with 8 nucleotides matching TRBD1. The trim removed 5 bases at V and 8 bases at J, leaving 4 bases unmatched. Germline assignment: CDR1 LNHDA and CDR2 SQIVND (reference sequence). The CDR3 sequence is 12 residues long. The CDR3 here is CASSLRTGEAFF. For the CDR3, the DNA is TGTGCCAGTAGTCTACGGACAGGGGAAGCTTTCTTT.

CDR3 in DNA: TGTGCCAGCTCACCAATAGGGGGTGAGGGACAGCCCCAGCATTTT. The encoded protein is CASSPIGGEGQPQHF. The chain uses TRBV18 and TRBJ1-5; D is possibly TRBD1 (6 bases). V lost 2 bases and J 7 bases, leaving 15 bases between the germline ends. CDR1 and CDR2 from the germline V gene are KGHSH and LQKENI. This CDR3 has 15 residues.

The V gene is TRBV11-3, the J gene TRBJ2-7, with D unresolved. Germline V gene sequence: CDR1 SGHNT, CDR2 YENEEA. This CDR3 is 11 amino acids long. Trimming left V 0 bases short and J 5 bases short, with 2 bases between. CDR3 sequence: CASSLDNEQYF. The CDR3 region has the DNA TGTGCCAGCAGCTTAGATAACGAGCAGTACTTC.

This rearrangement joins TRBV9 to TRBJ2-3; D perhaps matches TRBD1 (6 bases). V gave up 0 bases and J gave up 4 bases, with 9 bases separating them. CDR1 is SGDLS and CDR2 is YYNGEE in the germline V gene. The length of the CDR3 is 14 residues. The CDR3 sequence: CASSVEWGPDTQYF. The CDR3 bases are TGTGCCAGCAGCGTAGAGTGGGGGCCAGATACGCAGTATTTT.

The rearrangement joins TRBV5-1 to TRBJ1-3; maybe TRBD1 (5 bases). Germline V gene sequence: CDR1 SGHRS, CDR2 YFSETQ. The V end lost 4 bases, the J end lost 0 bases, and 8 bases lay between the germline ends. CDR3 length equals 14 residues. CDR3 sequence reads: CASSVQASGNTIYF. The CDR3 DNA is TGCGCCAGCAGCGTACAGGCCTCTGGAAACACCATATATTTT.

This clone was detected once. The V and J genes are TRBV27 and TRBJ1-5; a possible D gene is TRBD1 (5 bases). The V and J ends lost 1 base and 5 bases respectively, with 9 bases between them. Germline V lookup: CDR1 MNHEY, CDR2 SMNVEV (reference sequence). This CDR3 is built from 14 residues. In DNA, the CDR3 is TGTGCCAGCAGTTTATTGGCAGGGTATCAGCCCCAGCATTTT. Translating gives CASSLLAGYQPQHF.

This chain uses TRBV7-3 with TRBJ2-2; TRBD2 aligns across 13 bases. The CDR3 covers 21 residues. Germline V lookup: CDR1 SGHTA, CDR2 FQGTGA. The junction had 15 bases not matched to a gene; V was cut back by 5 bases and J by 0 bases. The CDR3 loop reads CASSRMPPMTSGRSNTGELFF. The CDR3 DNA reads TGTGCCAGCAGCCGAATGCCCCCCATGACTAGCGGGAGGTCGAACACCGGGGAGCTGTTTTTT.